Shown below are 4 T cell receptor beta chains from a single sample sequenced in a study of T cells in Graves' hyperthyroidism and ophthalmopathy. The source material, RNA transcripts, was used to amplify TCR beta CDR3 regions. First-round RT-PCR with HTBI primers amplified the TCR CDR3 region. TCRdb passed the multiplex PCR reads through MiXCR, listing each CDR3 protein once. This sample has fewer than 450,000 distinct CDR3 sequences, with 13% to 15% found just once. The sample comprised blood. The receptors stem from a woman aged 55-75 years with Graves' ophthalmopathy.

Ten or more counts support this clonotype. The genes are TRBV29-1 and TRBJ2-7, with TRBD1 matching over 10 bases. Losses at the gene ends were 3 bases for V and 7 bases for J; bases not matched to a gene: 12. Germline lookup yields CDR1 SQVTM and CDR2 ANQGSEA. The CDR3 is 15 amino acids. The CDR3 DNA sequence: TGCAGCGTTGAGGATACACCCGGGACAGGGGTGGAGCAGTACTTC. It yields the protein CSVEDTPGTGVEQYF.

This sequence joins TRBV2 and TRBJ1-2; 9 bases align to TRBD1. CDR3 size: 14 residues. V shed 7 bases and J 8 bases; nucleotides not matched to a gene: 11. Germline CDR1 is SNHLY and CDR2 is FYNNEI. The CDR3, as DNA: TGTGCCAGCAAACTGGGACAGGGTCAGTACGGCTACACCTTC. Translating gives CASKLGQGQYGYTF.

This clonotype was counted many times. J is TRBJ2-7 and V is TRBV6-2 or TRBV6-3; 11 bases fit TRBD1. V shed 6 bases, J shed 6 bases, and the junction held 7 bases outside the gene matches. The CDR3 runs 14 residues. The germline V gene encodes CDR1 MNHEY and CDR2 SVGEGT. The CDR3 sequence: CASRRTGGMFEQYF. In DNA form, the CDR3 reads TGTGCCAGCAGAAGGACAGGGGGCATGTTCGAGCAGTACTTC.

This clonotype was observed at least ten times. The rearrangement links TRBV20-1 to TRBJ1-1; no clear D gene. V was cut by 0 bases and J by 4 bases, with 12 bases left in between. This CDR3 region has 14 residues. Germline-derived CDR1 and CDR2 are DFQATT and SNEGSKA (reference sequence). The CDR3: CSARDPQSSTEAFF. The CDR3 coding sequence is TGCAGTGCTAGAGATCCACAGTCTTCCACTGAAGCTTTCTTT.